This T cell receptor (beta chain) comes out of a study of read filtering for tumor transcriptome and immune sequencing. The wider study: DNase treatment preceded whole-transcriptome library preparation.

At the time of active disease, bone marrow was collected from every patient. Ten or more counts support this clonotype. Antigen specificity is unknown. The library was built from about 400 ng RNA with molecular barcoded adaptors for alpha/delta and beta/gamma chains. TCRdb fed the reads into MiXCR, producing one record per CDR3 protein. The table has 40,000 or so distinct CDR3 sequences, roughly an eighth seen once; the top ten hold less than 7%. The germline V and J ends were trimmed by 4 bases and 7 bases, with 14 bases remaining between them. This CDR3 contains 13 residues. Germline CDR1 and CDR2: DFQATT and SNEGSKA (reference sequence). Notes on the study in general: Without single-read clonotypes, shared clonotype proportions correlated more between IR-seq and RNA-seq.

Sequencing was carried out using a population of CD138-negative cells sorted from bone marrow. V gene TRBV20-1 combines with J gene TRBJ1-5; D gene uncertain. This receptor was identified in a donor at least 40 years old with multiple myeloma. This CDR3 is CSATAVVGQPQHF. The DNA for the CDR3 is TGCAGTGCTACAGCAGTCGTGGGGCAGCCCCAGCATTTT.